The 16 T cell receptor beta chains given below trace back to one sample, sequenced in a study of CD4 T cells in relation to SARS-CoV-2 and coronaviruses. The protocol was immunoSEQ multiplex PCR, while the TCRdb copy is restricted to in-frame clones and leaves out a portion. The data contain 35,000 to 50,000 clones, around 79% of them singletons. These TCRs' antigens remain unknown. The source material was naive CD4+ T cells from PBMCs, cultured in vitro. Subset described: naive CD4+ T cells isolated by negative enrichment. These receptors were obtained from an adult with COVID-19.

The chain employs TRBV28 and TRBJ2-3, with D possibly matching TRBD2 (6 bases). Germline loops: CDR1 MDHEN, CDR2 SYDVKM. Trimming removed 1 base from V and 4 bases from J, with 15 bases in between. This CDR3 has 16 amino acids. The CDR3 here is CASSLLGGKGADTQYF. CDR3 bases: TGTGCCAGCAGTTTATTGGGCGGGAAGGGCGCAGATACGCAGTATTTT.

The CDR3 DNA sequence: TGTGCCAGCAGTGCACAACCGGGACGGATGAACACTGAAGCTTTCTTT. Its protein is CASSAQPGRMNTEAFF. The rearrangement links TRBV28 to TRBJ1-1, with D perhaps TRBD1 (5 bases). V was trimmed by 5 bases and J by 0 bases, leaving 16 bases between them. The CDR3 is 16 amino acids. The germline CDR1 and CDR2 sequences are MDHEN and SYDVKM.

The CDR3 DNA reads as TGTGCCAGTAGTATCCAGGGGGATTTCTACAGCAGAAACAATGAGCAGTTCTTC. It yields the protein CASSIQGDFYSRNNEQFF. The V and J genes are TRBV19 and TRBJ2-1, with 7 bases aligning to TRBD1. CDR1 and CDR2 (germline): LNHDA, SQIVND (reference sequence). The J segment lost 5 bases and the V segment lost 3 bases, leaving 16 bases of the junction unmatched. CDR3 size: 18 residues. Together with reference TRBV19 and TRBJ2-1, the CDR3 gives the full variable domain: DGGITQSPKYLFRKEGQNVTLSCEQNLNHDAMYWYRQDPGQGLRLIYYSQIVNDFQKGDIAEGYSVSREKKESFPLTVTSAQKNPTAFYLCASSIQGDFYSRNNEQFFGPGTRLTVL.

The chain is built from TRBV14 and TRBJ2-2; D unresolved. The V and J ends lost 6 bases and 4 bases respectively, with 12 bases between them. The length of the CDR3 is 14 residues. Germline CDR1 SGHDN, CDR2 FVKESK. The CDR3 here is CASSLYPGTGELFF. DNA for the CDR3: TGTGCCAGCAGTTTATACCCCGGCACCGGGGAGCTGTTTTTT. The full variable domain, its missing parts supplied by reference TRBV14 and TRBJ2-2, is EAGVTQFPSHSVIEKGQTVTLRCDPISGHDNLYWYRRVMGKEIKFLLHFVKESKQDESGMPNNRFLAERTGGTYSTLKVQPAELEDSGVYFCASSLYPGTGELFFGEGSRLTVL.

V gene TRBV10-1 combines with J gene TRBJ2-1; a weak D match, TRBD2 (6 bases). The CDR3 sequence is 14 residues long. CDR1 WNHNN and CDR2 SYGVQD come from the germline V gene (reference sequence). V was trimmed by 0 bases and J by 6 bases, leaving 9 bases between them. The CDR3 DNA reads as TGCGCCAGCAGTGAGTCGAGAGCGGGCAATGAGCAGTTCTTC. It specifies CASSESRAGNEQFF.

The rearrangement joins TRBV28 to TRBJ2-6, with D uncertain. The length of the CDR3 is 15 residues. Germline values: CDR1 MDHEN, CDR2 SYDVKM. Trimming removed 6 bases at V and 0 bases at J, with 9 bases between. The CDR3 DNA is TGTGCCAGCAGGGATGGTAGCTCTGGGGCCAACGTCCTGACTTTC. Translated: CASRDGSSGANVLTF.

J is TRBJ2-2 and V is TRBV5-4, with D possibly matching TRBD1 (6 bases). Germline loops: CDR1 SGHNT, CDR2 YYREEE (reference sequence). The germline V and J ends were trimmed by 0 bases and 6 bases, with 12 bases remaining between them. The CDR3 has 15 residues. CDR3 loop: CASSLAQGFAGELFF. CDR3 coding DNA: TGTGCCAGCAGCTTGGCCCAGGGGTTTGCCGGGGAGCTGTTTTTT.

This clone was detected once. The V call is TRBV3-1 (or the pseudogene TRBV3-2), the J call TRBJ2-3; 11 nucleotides agree with TRBD2. Germline V gene data show CDR1 as LGHDT and CDR2 as YNNKEL (reference sequence). This CDR3 comprises 17 residues. J lost 0 bases, V lost 1 base, and 3 bases had no gene match. CDR3 nucleotides: TGTGCCAGCAGCCAAGGCCGACTAGCGGGAAGCACAGATACGCAGTATTTT. It translates to CASSQGRLAGSTDTQYF.

This chain uses TRBV6-5 with TRBJ2-7, with no clear D. The CDR3 totals 15 residues. V was trimmed by 0 bases and J by 3 bases, leaving 12 bases between them. Germline CDR1 is MNHEY and CDR2 is SVGAGI. The chain's CDR3 is CASSYSKGYGYEQYF. In DNA form, the CDR3 reads TGTGCCAGCAGTTACTCGAAAGGTTACGGCTACGAGCAGTACTTC.

The chain joins TRBV18 to TRBJ1-4; maybe TRBD1 (5 bases). V was clipped by 3 bases and J by 4 bases, with 15 bases between them. This CDR3 region has 16 residues. Germline V gene data show CDR1 as KGHSH and CDR2 as LQKENI. In DNA form, the CDR3 reads TGTGCCAGCTCACCTGGGGGAACAGGATATAATGAAAAACTGTTTTTT. Its translation is CASSPGGTGYNEKLFF.

The chain is built from TRBV30 and TRBJ2-7; TRBD1 is a possible D gene (5 bases). Germline-derived CDR1 and CDR2 are GTSNPN and SVGIG (reference sequence). The CDR3 runs 12 residues. Trimming took 3 bases from V and 7 from J, leaving 13 bases between them. This chain's CDR3 is CAWSPGRGEQYF. CDR3 bases: TGTGCCTGGAGCCCAGGGCGTGGGGAGCAGTACTTC.

The V and J genes are TRBV15 and TRBJ1-1, with D unclear. CDR1 LNHNV and CDR2 YYDKDF come from the germline V gene (reference sequence). The CDR3 loop spans 12 amino acids. V was trimmed by 10 bases and J by 0 bases, leaving 9 bases between them. As DNA, the CDR3 is TGTGCCATAGGGTCTGTGAACACTGAAGCTTTCTTT. Protein sequence: CAIGSVNTEAFF. The full variable domain, its missing parts supplied by reference TRBV15 and TRBJ1-1, is DAMVIQNPRYQVTQFGKPVTLSCSQTLNHNVMYWYQQKSSQAPKLLFHYYDKDFNNEADTPDNFQSRRPNTSFCFLDIRSPGLGDTAMYLCAIGSVNTEAFFGQGTRLTVV.

The chain is built from TRBV3-1 (or the pseudogene TRBV3-2) and TRBJ1-5; D gene uncertain. This CDR3 comprises 13 residues. Per the germline V gene, CDR1 is LGHDT and CDR2 is YNNKEL (reference sequence). Trimming removed 1 base from V and 4 bases from J, with 5 bases in between. The CDR3 DNA reads TGTGCCAGCAGCCAAGTGGGTAATCAGCCCCAGCATTTT. Protein product: CASSQVGNQPQHF.

This clone was seen only once. CDR3 sequence: CASSDSGQGAYEQYF. As DNA, the CDR3 is TGTGCCAGCAGTGATTCGGGACAGGGGGCCTACGAGCAGTACTTC. The chain has TRBV28 and TRBJ2-7; 11 bases line up with TRBD1. V lost 5 bases to trimming and J lost 2 bases; unmatched junction nucleotides: 5. Per germline, CDR1 MDHEN and CDR2 SYDVKM. The CDR3 loop spans 15 amino acids.

In its sample, this clone was seen once. J is TRBJ1-6 and V is TRBV5-1, with D perhaps TRBD1 (5 bases). Between the trimmed V and J ends, which lost 3 bases and 7 bases, there was a span of 14 bases. CDR3 size: 15 residues. The germline V gene encodes CDR1 SGHRS and CDR2 YFSETQ. The CDR3 sequence: CASSWTSLRNSPLHF. The DNA of the CDR3 is TGCGCCAGCAGCTGGACATCCCTGAGGAATTCACCCCTCCACTTT.

J is TRBJ1-2 and V is TRBV19, with a possible D match to TRBD1 (5 bases). V was trimmed by 3 bases and J by 4 bases, leaving 12 bases between them. Germline V gives CDR1 LNHDA, CDR2 SQIVND (reference sequence). The CDR3 is 14 amino acids. In DNA form, the CDR3 reads TGTGCCAGTAGTATGTCGGGGGGGAGCTATGGCTACACCTTC. It specifies CASSMSGGSYGYTF.